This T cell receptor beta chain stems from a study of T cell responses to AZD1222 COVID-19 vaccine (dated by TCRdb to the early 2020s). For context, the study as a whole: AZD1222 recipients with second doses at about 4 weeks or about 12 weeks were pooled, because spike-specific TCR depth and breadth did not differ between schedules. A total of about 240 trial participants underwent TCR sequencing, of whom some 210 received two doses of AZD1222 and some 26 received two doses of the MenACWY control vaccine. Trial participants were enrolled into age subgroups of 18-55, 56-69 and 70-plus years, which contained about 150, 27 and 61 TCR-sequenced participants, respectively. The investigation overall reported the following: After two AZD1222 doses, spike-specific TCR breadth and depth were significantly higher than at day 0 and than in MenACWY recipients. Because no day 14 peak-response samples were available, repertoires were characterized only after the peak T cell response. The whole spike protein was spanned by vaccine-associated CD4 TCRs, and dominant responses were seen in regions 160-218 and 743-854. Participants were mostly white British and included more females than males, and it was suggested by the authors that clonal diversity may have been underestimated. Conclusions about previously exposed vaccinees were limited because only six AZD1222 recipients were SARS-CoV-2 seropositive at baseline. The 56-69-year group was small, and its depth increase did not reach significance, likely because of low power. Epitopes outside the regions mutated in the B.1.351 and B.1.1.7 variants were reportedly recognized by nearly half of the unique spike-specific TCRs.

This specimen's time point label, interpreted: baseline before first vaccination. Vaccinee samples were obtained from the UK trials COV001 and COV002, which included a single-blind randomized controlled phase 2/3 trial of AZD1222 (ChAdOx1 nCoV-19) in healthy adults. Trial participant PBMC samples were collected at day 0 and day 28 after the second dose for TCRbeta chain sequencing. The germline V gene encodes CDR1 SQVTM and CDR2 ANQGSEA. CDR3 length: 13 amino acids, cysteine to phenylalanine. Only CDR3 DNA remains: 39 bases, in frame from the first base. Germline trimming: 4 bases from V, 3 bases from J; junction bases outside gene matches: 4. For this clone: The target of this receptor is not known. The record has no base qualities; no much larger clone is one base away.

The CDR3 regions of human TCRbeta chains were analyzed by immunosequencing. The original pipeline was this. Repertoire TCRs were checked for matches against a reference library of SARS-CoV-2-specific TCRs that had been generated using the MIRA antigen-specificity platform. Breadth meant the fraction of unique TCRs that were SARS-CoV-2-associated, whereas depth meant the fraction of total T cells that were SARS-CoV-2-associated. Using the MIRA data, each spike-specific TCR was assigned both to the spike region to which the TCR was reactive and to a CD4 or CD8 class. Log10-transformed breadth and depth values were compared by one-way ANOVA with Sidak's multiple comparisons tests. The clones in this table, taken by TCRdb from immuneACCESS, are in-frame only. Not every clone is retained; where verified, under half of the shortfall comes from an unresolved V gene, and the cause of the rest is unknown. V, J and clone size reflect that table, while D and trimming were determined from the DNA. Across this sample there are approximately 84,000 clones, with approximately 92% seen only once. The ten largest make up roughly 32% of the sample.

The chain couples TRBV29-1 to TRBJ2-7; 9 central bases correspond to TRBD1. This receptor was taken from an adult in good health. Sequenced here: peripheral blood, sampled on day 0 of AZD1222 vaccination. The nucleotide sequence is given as TGCAGCGTTGTAATGGGACAGGGCTACGAGCAGTACTTC. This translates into CSVVMGQGYEQYF.